This record looks at one TCR beta chain sequence and its context. No antigen is known for it. This table comes from immunoSEQ multiplex PCR, and its TCRdb copy is limited to in-frame clones, with some not included. This table has 20,000 to 30,000 clones, more than 65% appearing once. The entry originates in a study of a mutant IDH1 vaccine in newly diagnosed glioma. The CDR3 consists of 13 residues. Germline V gene data show CDR1 as SQVTM and CDR2 as ANQGSEA. Trimming took 7 bases from V and 6 from J, leaving 19 bases between them. As to time point: week 5, during vaccination. The study gave 300 ug of mutant IDH1 20-mer peptide per vaccine dose, with topical imiquimod.

This TCR was recovered from a man between 40 and 49 years old with glioma. Some clones in this sample may be carry-over from other donors' samples. The sequencing here drew on PBMCs, taken from a glioma patient whose treatment included an IDH1 peptide vaccine. V is TRBV29-1 and J is TRBJ2-7; perhaps TRBD2 as D (5 bases). The CDR3 loop is CSACLTQAGEQYF. In nucleotides, the CDR3 is TGCAGCGCCTGCTTAACCCAGGCGGGCGAGCAGTACTTC.